The 24 T cell receptor beta chains given below trace back to one sample, sequenced in a study of shared clonotypes between healthy human individuals. Assay used: immunoSEQ multiplex PCR; TCRdb lists only in-frame clones, some missing. The sample lists roughly 1,600,000 clones; less than 99% were seen once. Specimen: naive CD4+ T cells sorted from blood. The subset here: CD45RA+ positively selected. These receptors originate from a young man in good health.

This chain links TRBV7-3 with TRBJ2-4; a possible D gene is TRBD2 (6 bases). There are 15 residues in the CDR3. V was clipped by 5 bases and J by 6 bases, with 17 bases between them. CDR1 is SGHTA, CDR2 FQGTGA, per germline. Written as DNA, the CDR3 is TGTGCCAGCAGCCCAACCGGGAGTGGGCGAAACATTCAGTACTTC. Translated, it gives CASSPTGSGRNIQYF.

The chain carries TRBV18 and TRBJ2-5, with unresolved D. CDR1 KGHSH and CDR2 LQKENI come from the germline V gene. V was clipped by 3 bases and J by 2 bases, with 13 bases between them. The CDR3 has 15 residues. The DNA of the CDR3 is TGTGCCAGCTCACCTCTTAGTGGCCGTCAAGAGACCCAGTACTTC. Translated, it gives CASSPLSGRQETQYF.

On this clone itself: The sample holds other DNA sequences that translate to the same CDR3. The genes are TRBV2 and TRBJ1-5; D not resolved. Trimming removed 2 bases at V and 4 bases at J, with 9 bases between. Germline loops: CDR1 SNHLY, CDR2 FYNNEI. The CDR3 has 14 amino acids. CDR3 DNA sequence: TGTGCCAGCAGTGAAAGAACGGGGAATCAGCCCCAGCATTTT. Its protein is CASSERTGNQPQHF.

This clone was recorded once. This sequence joins TRBV5-1 and TRBJ2-2; the D is unclear. Deletions cut 0 bases from V and 0 bases from J, with 9 bases between. This CDR3 spans 16 amino acids. Germline CDR1 SGHRS, CDR2 YFSETQ. The CDR3 protein is CASSLETIANTGELFF. CDR3 DNA sequence: TGCGCCAGCAGCTTGGAGACAATCGCGAACACCGGGGAGCTGTTTTTT.

J is TRBJ2-7 and V is TRBV9; maybe TRBD2 (6 bases). CDR3 length: 13 amino acids. Trimming pared 5 bases from V and 6 bases from J, leaving 15 bases between. Germline V lookup: CDR1 SGDLS, CDR2 YYNGEE. The CDR3 reads CASSGTLGLEQYF. CDR3 bases: TGTGCCAGCAGTGGGACTCTCGGGCTCGAGCAGTACTTC.

V gene TRBV29-1 combines with J gene TRBJ2-7; TRBD2 matches 11 bases. V dropped 7 bases and J dropped 0; count of bases not matched to a gene: 11. The germline gives CDR1 SQVTM, CDR2 ANQGSEA. The CDR3 runs to 16 residues. CDR3 sequence (DNA): TGCAGCGCGGGACGAGTAGCGGGAGGGAGCTCCTACGAGCAGTACTTC. Translated, it gives CSAGRVAGGSSYEQYF.

This sequence joins TRBV28 and TRBJ2-3, with D perhaps being TRBD1 or TRBD2 (5 bases each). Germline assignment: CDR1 MDHEN and CDR2 SYDVKM. V lost 5 bases, J lost 1 base, and 10 bases lay in between. This CDR3 is 14 amino acids long. CDR3 protein: CASSIRDGTDTQYF. The CDR3 bases are TGTGCCAGCAGTATCCGGGACGGCACAGATACGCAGTATTTT.

The chain recombines TRBV7-8 with TRBJ2-7, with 8 bases aligning to TRBD1. The CDR3 spans 15 residues. After removal of 6 bases from V and 3 bases from J, the junction contained 10 bases not matched to a gene. CDR1 is SGHVS, CDR2 FQNEAQ, per germline. The CDR3, as DNA: TGTGCCAGCAGTCACCGGACAGGGATGCTCTACGAGCAGTACTTC. It encodes CASSHRTGMLYEQYF.

This clone was recorded only once. This chain joins TRBV5-1 and TRBJ2-2; no clear D. Trimming stripped 5 bases from V and 0 bases from J, with 8 bases between. The CDR3 runs 14 residues. CDR1 and CDR2 (germline): SGHRS, YFSETQ. CDR3 nucleotides: TGCGCCAGCAGTTTTCTAGCGAACACCGGGGAGCTGTTTTTT. Translated: CASSFLANTGELFF. The whole variable domain, filled in from reference TRBV5-1 and TRBJ2-2, reads KAGVTQTPRYLIKTRGQQVTLSCSPISGHRSVSWYQQTPGQGLQFLFEYFSETQRNKGNFPGRFSGRQFSNSRSEMNVSTLELGDSALYLCASSFLANTGELFFGEGSRLTVL.

The V and J genes are TRBV5-4 and TRBJ1-1; the D gene is possibly TRBD1 (6 bases). Germline assignment: CDR1 SGHNT and CDR2 YYREEE (reference sequence). The CDR3 contains 13 residues. V lost 8 bases, J lost 1 base, and 12 bases lay in between. CDR3 loop: CASGMDRNTEAFF. CDR3 DNA: TGTGCCAGTGGAATGGACAGGAACACTGAAGCTTTCTTT.

The rearrangement links TRBV18 to TRBJ2-4; D gene uncertain. This CDR3 has 13 residues. Germline V lookup: CDR1 KGHSH, CDR2 LQKENI. Trimming removed 3 bases from V and 8 bases from J, with 11 bases in between. The CDR3 bases are TGTGCCAGCTCACCCCCTCCGGGCGACATTCAGTACTTC. Its translation: CASSPPPGDIQYF.

CDR3 amino acids: CASKSLGLAGGEGNEQFF. In nucleotides, the CDR3 is TGTGCCAGCAAGTCCCTCGGCCTAGCGGGAGGGGAAGGGAATGAGCAGTTCTTC. This chain links TRBV5-6 with TRBJ2-1, with 12 nucleotides matching TRBD2. The CDR3 totals 18 residues. Germline V CDR1 and CDR2: SGHDT, YYEEEE. With V trimmed by 6 bases and J by 7 bases, 17 bases remained unmatched.

About this clone: This sample also contains other DNA sequences that code for the same CDR3. This chain links TRBV5-1 with TRBJ2-7; D might be TRBD1 (5 bases). Germline V CDR1 and CDR2: SGHRS, YFSETQ. The CDR3 spans 13 residues. V was shortened by 4 bases and J by 2 bases, with 10 bases between the two germline ends. CDR3 sequence reads: CASSLDRPYEQYF. The CDR3, as DNA: TGCGCCAGCAGCCTCGACAGACCCTACGAGCAGTACTTC.

This clone was seen a single time. A much larger clonotype is one base distant, so this may be a read error. Other DNA sequences in this specimen translate into the identical CDR3. This chain connects TRBV29-1 to TRBJ2-1; D not resolved. Trimming took 3 bases from V and 9 from J, leaving 9 bases between them. The length of the CDR3 is 11 residues. From germline, CDR1 is SQVTM and CDR2 ANQGSEA. The DNA of the CDR3 is TGCAGCGTTGACAGAGTGGGTGAGCAGTTCTTC. It encodes CSVDRVGEQFF.

The chain has TRBV30 and TRBJ2-7; no reliable D call. From germline, CDR1 is GTSNPN and CDR2 SVGIG (reference sequence). The CDR3 has 11 residues. The V gene lost 2 bases and the J gene lost 5 bases, with 7 bases spanning the gap. CDR3 amino acids: CAWSHANEQYF. The CDR3 DNA reads TGTGCCTGGAGTCACGCCAACGAGCAGTACTTC.

The CDR3 is CASSEYRAPFGYTF. CDR3 DNA sequence: TGTGCCAGCAGTGAATACAGGGCCCCGTTTGGCTACACCTTC. This chain links TRBV25-1 with TRBJ1-2; D is perhaps TRBD1 (5 bases). This CDR3 comprises 14 residues. V lost 0 bases to trimming and J lost 7 bases, with 12 bases between them. Germline values: CDR1 MGHDK, CDR2 SYGVNS.

The chain couples TRBV6-5 to TRBJ2-3; 8 bases align to TRBD1. This CDR3 is 14 amino acids long. Trimming at V came to 6 bases and at J to 3 bases, leaving 5 bases not matched to a gene. Germline loops: CDR1 MNHEY, CDR2 SVGAGI. CDR3 loop: CASSRRTGTDTQYF. CDR3 DNA: TGTGCCAGCAGCCGGCGGACAGGGACAGATACGCAGTATTTT.

The chain recombines TRBV7-2 with TRBJ2-7, with TRBD2 matching 11 bases. V was pared by 1 base and J by 1 base, with 3 bases of the junction left unmatched. This CDR3 is 16 amino acids long. Germline assignment: CDR1 SGHTA and CDR2 FQGNSA. The CDR3 loop is CASSLGTSGFSYEQYF. In nucleotides, the CDR3 is TGTGCCAGCAGCTTAGGGACTAGCGGGTTTTCCTACGAGCAGTACTTC.

This clone has just one count. The genes are TRBV6-1 and TRBJ1-3; TRBD1 might be the D (5 bases). The CDR3 has 13 residues. The V gene's germline CDR1 is MNHNS and CDR2 SASEGT. The germline V and J ends were trimmed by 9 bases and 8 bases, with 17 bases remaining between them. CDR3 region: CARRGAVSDTIYF. DNA of the CDR3: TGTGCCAGAAGGGGCGCGGTATCAGACACCATATATTTT.

In DNA, the CDR3 is TGCGCCAGCAGCTTAAGGATGCCAGGGGACGAGACCCAGTACTTC. Residues: CASSLRMPGDETQYF. V usage is TRBV5-1 and J usage is TRBJ2-5; D possibly corresponds to TRBD1 (6 bases). CDR1 and CDR2 (germline): SGHRS, YFSETQ. This CDR3 has 15 residues. Trimming left V 2 bases short and J 5 bases short, with 16 bases between.

The chain carries TRBV9 and TRBJ1-2; D possibly corresponds to TRBD1 (6 bases). Germline CDR1 SGDLS, CDR2 YYNGEE. V lost 6 bases to trimming and J lost 0 bases, with 9 bases between them. This CDR3 spans 13 amino acids. CDR3 DNA: TGTGCCAGCACTCGGGACACTAACTATGGCTACACCTTC. This encodes CASTRDTNYGYTF.

V and J are TRBV6-1 and TRBJ1-2, with 8 bases identical to TRBD1. Germline V gives CDR1 MNHNS, CDR2 SASEGT. The junction had 6 bases not matched to a gene; V was cut back by 4 bases and J by 5 bases. The CDR3 totals 14 residues. The CDR3 coding sequence is TGTGCCAGCAGTGTGGGACAGGCCTCTTATGGCTACACCTTC. Its protein is CASSVGQASYGYTF.

The genes are TRBV6-1 and TRBJ2-1; 7 bases line up with TRBD2. CDR3 length: 18 residues. V dropped 2 bases and J dropped 4; count of bases not matched to a gene: 14. CDR1 is MNHNS, CDR2 SASEGT, per germline. DNA of the CDR3: TGTGCCAGCAGTGAACAATGGGGGGGGAGGCCCCCGTACAATGAGCAGTTCTTC. It specifies CASSEQWGGRPPYNEQFF.

As for this clone: Other DNA sequences of this sample code for an identical CDR3. This chain links TRBV28 with TRBJ1-4; 9 bases fit TRBD1. Per germline, CDR1 MDHEN and CDR2 SYDVKM. This CDR3 contains 12 residues. V was clipped by 8 bases and J by 5 bases; unmatched bases: 0. CDR3 region: CASGQGNEKLFF. The CDR3 DNA sequence: TGTGCCAGCGGACAGGGGAATGAAAAACTGTTTTTT.